Detailed here is one T cell receptor beta chain. The sample originates from a study of cytomegalovirus exposure and HLA in healthy donors. V lost 3 bases to trimming and J lost 7 bases, with 18 bases between them. Per the germline V gene, CDR1 is LNHNV and CDR2 is YYDKDF (reference sequence). This CDR3 contains 15 residues. PCR amplification relied on 60 Vbeta primers (plus 13 Jbeta primers). Original data processing: In a later analysis, the count reached tens of millions of unique TCR beta chains, with 10 million to 14 million shared. Clones were sequenced by immunoSEQ multiplex PCR, and TCRdb holds only the in-frame ones, with some missing. That table furnishes V, J and clone size, whereas the DNA furnished D and trimming. Of around 170,000 clones listed, approximately 71% are singletons.

Input material: PBMCs. The chain is built from TRBV15 and TRBJ1-2, with D perhaps TRBD1 (5 bases). The origin of this receptor is a girl aged 10-17 years in good health and CMV-seronegative. CDR3 DNA: TGTGCCACCAGCAGGGAAAGGCAGGGAATAGGTGGCTACACCTTC. The encoded protein is CATSRERQGIGGYTF.